These 3 T cell receptor beta chains came from one sample sequenced in a study of identical twins. TCRdb re-analysed the 5' RACE reads in MiXCR, keeping a single row per CDR3 protein. The sample lists approximately 350,000 distinct CDR3 sequences, 9% to 15% seen once, with approximately 7.9% in the top ten. This sample also belongs to another study, concerning yellow fever vaccine responses in identical twins.

Source material: CD8+ T cells sorted from blood. Every receptor here comes from a woman aged 18-29 years in good health.

The chain has TRBV4-1 and TRBJ2-1; D perhaps matches TRBD2 (5 bases). Trimming left V 6 bases short and J 5 bases short, with 20 bases between. The length of the CDR3 is 16 residues. From germline, CDR1 is MGHRA and CDR2 YSYEKL. The CDR3 DNA reads TGCGCCAGCAGTCTATTCGGGCCTAGCCCGGACAATGAGCAGTTCTTC. This sequence encodes CASSLFGPSPDNEQFF.

This clonotype occurred a few times. The chain carries TRBV29-1 and TRBJ2-2, with 10 bases that match TRBD2. The CDR3 loop spans 17 amino acids. CDR1 is SQVTM, CDR2 ANQGSEA, per germline. With V trimmed by 1 base and J by 0 bases, 5 bases remained unmatched. The CDR3 protein is CSVEGLAGAPNTGELFF. CDR3 bases: TGCAGCGTTGAAGGCCTAGCGGGAGCCCCGAACACCGGGGAGCTGTTTTTT.

A few counts support this clonotype. This rearrangement joins TRBV6-1 to TRBJ2-7; D possibly uses TRBD1 or TRBD2 (5 bases each). Germline V gene data show CDR1 as MNHNS and CDR2 as SASEGT. V dropped 5 bases and J dropped 7 bases, with 15 bases sitting between them. The CDR3 is 13 amino acids. The CDR3 nucleotides are TGTGCCAGCAGTCTCACCGGGACGGGAGAGCAGTACGTC. Protein sequence: CASSLTGTGEQYV.